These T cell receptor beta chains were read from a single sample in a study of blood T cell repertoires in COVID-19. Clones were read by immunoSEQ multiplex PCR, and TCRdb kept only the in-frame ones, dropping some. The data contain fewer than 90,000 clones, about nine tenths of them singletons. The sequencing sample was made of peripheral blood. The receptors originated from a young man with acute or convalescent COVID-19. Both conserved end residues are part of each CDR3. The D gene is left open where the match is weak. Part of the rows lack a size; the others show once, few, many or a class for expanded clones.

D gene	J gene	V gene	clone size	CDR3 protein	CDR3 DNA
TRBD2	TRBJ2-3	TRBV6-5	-	CASKPGGGDTQYF	TGTGCCAGCAAACCGGGAGGGGGAGATACGCAGTATTTT
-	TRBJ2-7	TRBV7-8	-	CASSLGRPGTYEQYF	TGTGCCAGCAGCTTAGGCCGCCCGGGGACCTACGAGCAGTACTTC
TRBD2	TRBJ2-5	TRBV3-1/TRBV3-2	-	CASSWGLAGGPGETQYF	TGTGCCAGCAGCTGGGGACTAGCGGGAGGGCCGGGAGAGACCCAGTACTTC
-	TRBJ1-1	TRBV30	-	CAWGRREAFF	TGTGCCTGGGGGAGGAGAGAAGCTTTCTTT
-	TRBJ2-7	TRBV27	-	CASSSHRTLSYEQYF	TGTGCCAGCAGTTCGCATCGGACACTCTCCTACGAGCAGTACTTC
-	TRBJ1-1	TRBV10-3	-	CAISESIVAGEAFF	TGTGCCATCAGTGAGTCGATCGTGGCAGGGGAGGCTTTCTTT
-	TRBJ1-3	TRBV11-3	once	CASSFNYGNTIYF	TGTGCCAGCAGCTTTAACTATGGAAACACCATATATTTT
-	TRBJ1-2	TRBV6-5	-	CASSPNRSGFGYTF	TGTGCCAGCAGTCCAAATCGGTCAGGATTTGGCTACACCTTC
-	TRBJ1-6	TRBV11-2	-	CASSLARSPLHF	TGTGCCAGCAGCTTAGCCCGGTCACCCCTCCACTTT
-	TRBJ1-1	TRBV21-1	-	CASSKLAGIGDTEAFF	TGTGCCAGCAGCAAATTGGCGGGGATAGGCGACACTGAAGCTTTCTTT
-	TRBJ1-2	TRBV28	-	CATLGLYGYTF	TGTGCCACCCTGGGGCTCTATGGCTACACCTTC
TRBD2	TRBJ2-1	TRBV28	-	CASRYTSGRAIDEQFF	TGTGCCAGCAGATACACCAGCGGGAGGGCCATAGATGAGCAGTTCTTC
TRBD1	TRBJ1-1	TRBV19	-	CASRRTGGSHTEAFF	TGTGCCAGTAGAAGGACAGGTGGTTCTCACACTGAAGCTTTCTTT
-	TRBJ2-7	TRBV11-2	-	CASSLDLIGEGEQYF	TGTGCCAGCAGCTTAGATCTTATAGGGGAAGGCGAGCAGTACTTC
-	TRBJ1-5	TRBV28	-	CASSMDRQPQHF	TGTGCCAGCAGTATGGACAGACAGCCCCAGCATTTT
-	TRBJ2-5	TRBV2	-	CASSPLTGETQYF	TGTGCCAGCAGTCCCTTGACGGGTGAGACCCAGTACTTC
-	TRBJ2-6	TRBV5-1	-	CASSLVARAAGANVLTF	TGCGCCAGCAGCTTGGTCGCCAGGGCGGCTGGGGCCAACGTCCTGACTTTC
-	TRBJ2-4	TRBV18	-	CASSPIDGGDIQYF	TGTGCCAGCTCACCAATTGACGGGGGAGACATTCAGTACTTC
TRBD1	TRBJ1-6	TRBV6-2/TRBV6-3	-	CASSDRGSPNSPLHF	TGTGCCAGCAGTGACAGGGGGTCGCCTAATTCACCCCTCCACTTT
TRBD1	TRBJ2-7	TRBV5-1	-	CASSLGTGGDSSYEQYF	TGCGCCAGCAGCCTGGGGACAGGGGGCGACTCATCTTACGAGCAGTACTTC
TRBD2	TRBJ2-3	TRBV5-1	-	CASRLTSGPDTQYF	TGCGCCAGCAGACTCACTAGCGGCCCAGATACGCAGTATTTT
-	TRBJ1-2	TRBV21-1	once	CASSNNRGSRHGYTF	TGTGCCAGCAGCAACAACAGGGGTTCTCGGCATGGCTACACCTTC
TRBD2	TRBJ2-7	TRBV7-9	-	CASSVTGLAVHSGYEQYF	TGTGCCAGCAGCGTTACGGGACTAGCGGTCCACAGCGGCTACGAGCAGTACTTC
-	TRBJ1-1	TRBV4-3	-	CASSQWQGYTEAFF	TGCGCCAGCAGCCAATGGCAGGGGTATACTGAAGCTTTCTTT
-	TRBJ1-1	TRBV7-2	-	CASSLGGDTEAFF	TGTGCCAGCAGCTTGGGGGGGGACACTGAAGCTTTCTTT
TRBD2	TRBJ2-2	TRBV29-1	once	CSVVLAGEGTGELFF	TGCAGCGTTGTACTAGCGGGAGAGGGCACCGGGGAGCTGTTTTTT
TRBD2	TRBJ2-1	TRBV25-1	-	CASSALTSGSRSYNEQFF	TGTGCCAGCAGTGCGTTGACTAGCGGTTCTCGCTCCTACAATGAGCAGTTCTTC
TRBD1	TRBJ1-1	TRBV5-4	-	CASSSTGATEAFF	TGTGCCAGCAGCTCAACAGGGGCCACTGAAGCTTTCTTT
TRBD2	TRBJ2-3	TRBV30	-	CAWSDLAERTDTQYF	TGTGCCTGGAGTGATCTAGCGGAGCGAACAGATACGCAGTATTTT
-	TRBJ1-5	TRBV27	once	CASSPGGGGGNQPQHF	TGTGCCAGCAGTCCCGGGGGGGGCGGTGGCAATCAGCCCCAGCATTTT
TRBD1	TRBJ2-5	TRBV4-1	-	CASSQEDRAETQYF	TGCGCCAGCAGCCAAGAGGACAGGGCGGAGACCCAGTACTTC
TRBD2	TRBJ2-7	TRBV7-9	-	CASSPGTSGDEQYF	TGTGCCAGCAGCCCCGGGACTAGCGGGGACGAGCAGTACTTC
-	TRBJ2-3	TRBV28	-	CASSLMGTPSTDTQYF	TGTGCCAGCAGTTTAATGGGCACTCCTAGCACAGATACGCAGTATTTT
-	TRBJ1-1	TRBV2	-	CASTSRPDSNTEAFF	TGTGCCAGCACCTCGAGGCCGGATTCGAACACTGAAGCTTTCTTT
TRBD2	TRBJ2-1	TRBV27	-	CASSYLPGLAGYLSYNEQFF	TGTGCCAGCAGTTATTTGCCAGGACTAGCGGGATACCTCTCCTACAATGAGCAGTTCTTC
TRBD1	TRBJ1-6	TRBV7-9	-	CASSPTGGNSPLHF	TGTGCCAGCAGCCCGACAGGGGGCAATTCACCCCTCCACTTT
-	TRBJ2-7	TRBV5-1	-	CASSGGSRDFDEQYF	TGCGCCAGCAGCGGGGGGTCGAGGGATTTCGACGAGCAGTACTTC
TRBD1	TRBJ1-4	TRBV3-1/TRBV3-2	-	CARVYRGTPNEKLFF	TGTGCCAGAGTCTACAGGGGAACACCTAATGAAAAACTGTTTTTT
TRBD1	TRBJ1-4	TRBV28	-	CASSPPGTGKEKLFF	TGTGCCAGCAGCCCCCCCGGGACAGGGAAGGAAAAACTGTTTTTT